This T cell receptor beta chain was sequenced for a study of blood T cells in healthy people across ages. A few counts support this clonotype. Sample-barcoded 5' priming and a J-beta primer mix drove a second PCR of roughly 6 to 12 cycles. One entry per CDR3 protein results from TCRdb running MiXCR on the 5' RACE reads. This table holds about 1.8 million distinct CDR3 sequences, around 50% found once. Sequenced material: blood. The TCR was taken from a woman aged 40 to 49 in good health.

This CDR3 reads CASSLILGPGGRDTQYF. The CDR3 DNA reads TGTGCCAGCAGCTTAATATTGGGACCCGGGGGAAGGGATACGCAGTATTTT. The V gene is TRBV7-8, the J gene TRBJ2-3, with D possibly matching TRBD2 (6 bases). Per the germline V gene, CDR1 is SGHVS and CDR2 is FQNEAQ. The ends were cut back, 2 bases at V and 6 bases at J, with 21 bases in the middle. The CDR3 sequence is 17 residues long.